The rows below give T cell receptor beta chains drawn from one sample of a study of shared clonotypes between healthy human individuals. Only in-frame clones appear in the TCRdb table, and some are missing; sequencing was by immunoSEQ multiplex PCR. The sample has about half a million clones, about 74% seen once. The specimen sequenced was PBMCs. These receptors were taken from a woman between 35 and 50 years old in good health. Some clones in this sample may be carry-over from other donors' samples. Both conserved end residues are part of each CDR3. Each record gives: J gene, clone size, D gene, CDR3 length, V gene, CDR3 DNA, CDR3 protein. A D gene is named only where the DNA matches it firmly. Size is omitted from some rows. Given values are once, few, many or a class for expanded clones.

J: TRBJ1-2
size: medium-sized
D: TRBD1
length: 16
V: TRBV27
DNA: TGTGCCAGCAGTTTGGGGACAGGGGGCGCAGTAGGGGGCTACACCTTC
CDR3: CASSLGTGGAVGGYTF

J: TRBJ1-2
size: .
D: TRBD1
length: 16
V: TRBV4-3
DNA: TGCGCCAGCAGCCAAGATTTCGGGACAGGGGGCTTTGGCTACACCTTC
CDR3: CASSQDFGTGGFGYTF

J: TRBJ1-1
size: .
D: TRBD1
length: 13
V: TRBV6-1
DNA: TGTGCCAGTGCGACAGGGCTGAACACTGAAGCTTTCTTT
CDR3: CASATGLNTEAFF

J: TRBJ2-1
size: .
D: .
length: 15
V: TRBV7-2
DNA: TGTGCCAGCAGCTTAGAGGTTAGCTCCTACAATGAGCAGTTCTTC
CDR3: CASSLEVSSYNEQFF

J: TRBJ2-5
size: once
D: TRBD1
length: 13
V: TRBV7-8
DNA: TGTGCCAGCAGCCCAGGGGGCCAAGAGACCCAGTACTTC
CDR3: CASSPGGQETQYF

J: TRBJ2-1
size: .
D: .
length: 21
V: TRBV28
DNA: TGTGCCAGCAGTTTAGAGTGGACCCGGACAGGGACAACGGGAGGGTGGGGTGAGCAGTTCTTC
CDR3: CASSLEWTRTGTTGGWGEQFF

J: TRBJ2-7
size: .
D: TRBD2
length: 13
V: TRBV28
DNA: TGTGCCAGCAGGACTAGCGGGAGATACGAGCAGTACTTC
CDR3: CASRTSGRYEQYF

J: TRBJ2-1
size: once
D: .
length: 11
V: TRBV6-1
DNA: TGTGCCAGCAGGGCGGCTGAGATTGAGTTCTTC
CDR3: CASRAAEIEFF

J: TRBJ1-1
size: few
D: TRBD1
length: 17
V: TRBV28
DNA: TGTGCCAGCAGTTTACGACAGGGGGCTGGGGATGTCACTGAAGCTTTCTTT
CDR3: CASSLRQGAGDVTEAFF

J: TRBJ2-1
size: .
D: TRBD1
length: 17
V: TRBV27
DNA: TGTGCCAGCAGTTTATCAGGGGGGACAGGGTGGTACAATGAGCAGTTCTTC
CDR3: CASSLSGGTGWYNEQFF

J: TRBJ1-2
size: .
D: .
length: 12
V: TRBV28
DNA: TGTGCCAGCAGTCTCAACGAGTATGGCTACACCTTC
CDR3: CASSLNEYGYTF

J: TRBJ2-2
size: .
D: .
length: 13
V: TRBV15
DNA: TGTGCCACCTTGCGGGAGAACACCGGGGAGCTGTTTTTT
CDR3: CATLRENTGELFF

J: TRBJ2-2
size: .
D: .
length: 13
V: TRBV30
DNA: TGTGCCTGGAGTTATCAGGCGGGCAGGGAGCTGTTTTTT
CDR3: CAWSYQAGRELFF

J: TRBJ2-5
size: .
D: TRBD2
length: 12
V: TRBV30
DNA: TGTGCCTGGAGTCCCGGGAGGAAGGGCCAGTACTTC
CDR3: CAWSPGRKGQYF

J: TRBJ2-7
size: .
D: .
length: 15
V: TRBV11-2
DNA: TGTGCCAGCAGCACCACGGCGCATCCCTCCTACGAGCAGTACTTC
CDR3: CASSTTAHPSYEQYF

J: TRBJ1-2
size: .
D: .
length: 13
V: TRBV10-3
DNA: TGTGCCATCAGTGAGGAAGAGACCTATGGCTACACCTTC
CDR3: CAISEEETYGYTF

J: TRBJ2-1
size: .
D: TRBD2
length: 15
V: TRBV4-2
DNA: TGTGCCAGCAGCCAAGACAGCGGGGCCCACAATGAGCAGTTCTTC
CDR3: CASSQDSGAHNEQFF

J: TRBJ2-7
size: .
D: TRBD2
length: 15
V: TRBV2
DNA: TGTGCCAGCAGCGACCCCGGGACTAGCGGGAACGAGCAGTACTTC
CDR3: CASSDPGTSGNEQYF

J: TRBJ1-6
size: .
D: .
length: 16
V: TRBV4-2
DNA: TGTGCCAGCAGCCCTAGTTCCGACATCTATAATTCACCCCTCCACTTT
CDR3: CASSPSSDIYNSPLHF

J: TRBJ1-1
size: .
D: .
length: 15
V: TRBV7-2
DNA: TGTGCCTCCCGAAGAAGTTGGACGGAGAACACTGAAGCTTTCTTT
CDR3: CASRRSWTENTEAFF

J: TRBJ1-1
size: .
D: .
length: 14
V: TRBV7-9
DNA: TGTGCCAGCAGCTTAGTCCTGGAGAACACTGAAGCTTTCTTT
CDR3: CASSLVLENTEAFF

J: TRBJ1-4
size: .
D: .
length: 14
V: TRBV19
DNA: TGTGCCAGTAGCCCAGTTGCGGCGCCCGAAAAACTGTTTTTT
CDR3: CASSPVAAPEKLFF

J: TRBJ2-1
size: .
D: TRBD2
length: 13
V: TRBV2
DNA: TGTGCCAGCAGTCCCCTAAGGGAGGGTGAGCAGTTCTTC
CDR3: CASSPLREGEQFF

J: TRBJ1-5
size: once
D: TRBD1
length: 18
V: TRBV2
DNA: TGTGCCAGCAGGGGGCGTGGGGACAGGGGATATAGCAATCAGCCCCAGCATTTT
CDR3: CASRGRGDRGYSNQPQHF

J: TRBJ2-1
size: .
D: TRBD1
length: 14
V: TRBV29-1
DNA: TGCAGCGGGCTGCCGGGACAGGCGAGTGATGAGCAGTTCTTC
CDR3: CSGLPGQASDEQFF

J: TRBJ1-1
size: once
D: .
length: 16
V: TRBV19
DNA: TGTGCCAGTAGTGTGGACAGAGCGGGTTGGAACACTGAAGCTTTCTTT
CDR3: CASSVDRAGWNTEAFF

J: TRBJ2-7
size: .
D: TRBD1
length: 15
V: TRBV27
DNA: TGTGCCAGCAGTTTAGTGGCAGGGGGCGCCTACGAGCAGTACTTC
CDR3: CASSLVAGGAYEQYF

J: TRBJ2-7
size: few
D: TRBD1
length: 16
V: TRBV5-3
DNA: TGTGCCAGAAGCTTGTCTCCGGGACAGGGTGTTTACGAGCAGTACTTC
CDR3: CARSLSPGQGVYEQYF

J: TRBJ1-1
size: .
D: TRBD1
length: 15
V: TRBV27
DNA: TGTGCCAGCAGTTACGCCGGGACAGGGGTAACTGAAGCTTTCTTT
CDR3: CASSYAGTGVTEAFF

J: TRBJ2-5
size: .
D: .
length: 13
V: TRBV5-4
DNA: TGTGCCAGCAGCCCTGGACGGCAAGAGACCCGGTACTTC
CDR3: CASSPGRQETRYF

J: TRBJ2-3
size: .
D: .
length: 16
V: TRBV10-3
DNA: TGTGCCATCAGTGAGTCTCGGCCCAAGGGGAGAGATACGCAGTATTTT
CDR3: CAISESRPKGRDTQYF

J: TRBJ2-5
size: few
D: TRBD1
length: 16
V: TRBV19
DNA: TGTGCCAGTAGTATGGGATCCGGGACAGGGGCAGAGACCCAGTACTTC
CDR3: CASSMGSGTGAETQYF

J: TRBJ1-1
size: few
D: .
length: 17
V: TRBV7-9
DNA: TGTGCCAGCAGCTTCGGGTCCAGGGCGCCAAGAAGGACTGAAGCTTTCTTT
CDR3: CASSFGSRAPRRTEAFF

J: TRBJ2-1
size: .
D: .
length: 14
V: TRBV4-2
DNA: TGTGCCAGCAGCCCCGGGACGACCCCCAATGAGCAGTTCTTC
CDR3: CASSPGTTPNEQFF

J: TRBJ2-5
size: .
D: .
length: 15
V: TRBV10-3
DNA: TGTGCCATCAGTACGAGTGCCACGTACCAAGAGACCCAGTACTTC
CDR3: CAISTSATYQETQYF

J: TRBJ2-3
size: .
D: TRBD2
length: 14
V: TRBV28
DNA: TGTGCCAGCAGCTACCTAGCGGAGACAGATACGCAGTATTTT
CDR3: CASSYLAETDTQYF

J: TRBJ2-7
size: .
D: TRBD2
length: 16
V: TRBV7-9
DNA: TGTGCCAGCAGCTTAGCAGGGACTAGCGTCCCCCACGAGCAGTACTTC
CDR3: CASSLAGTSVPHEQYF

J: TRBJ2-7
size: .
D: TRBD2
length: 15
V: TRBV7-2
DNA: TGTGCCAGCAGCTTAGCTCTAGCGGGAGGGGGAGAGCAGTACTTC
CDR3: CASSLALAGGGEQYF

J: TRBJ2-2
size: .
D: TRBD2
length: 20
V: TRBV7-8
DNA: TGTGCCAGCGTGGTTCGACGAGGGCTAGCGGGGCCCGGGGTCACCGGGGAGCTGTTTTTT
CDR3: CASVVRRGLAGPGVTGELFF

J: TRBJ1-1
size: .
D: .
length: 13
V: TRBV7-9
DNA: TGTGCCAGCAGCTTAGACCGGACCACTGAAGCTTTCTTT
CDR3: CASSLDRTTEAFF

J: TRBJ1-2
size: .
D: TRBD1
length: 14
V: TRBV27
DNA: TGTGCCAGCAGTTTGGACAGGGGAGACTATGGCTACACCTTC
CDR3: CASSLDRGDYGYTF

J: TRBJ2-2
size: many
D: TRBD2
length: 16
V: TRBV9
DNA: TGTGCCAGCAGCGTGAGACTAGCGGGAGCACCCGGGGAGCTGTTTTTT
CDR3: CASSVRLAGAPGELFF

J: TRBJ2-7
size: few
D: .
length: 13
V: TRBV10-3
DNA: TGTGCCATCAGTGAGTCTGTGGATCCCGGGCAGTACTTC
CDR3: CAISESVDPGQYF

J: TRBJ2-1
size: .
D: TRBD2
length: 17
V: TRBV5-4
DNA: TGTGCCAGCAGCTTGGCCGGGATTCTAGCGGGGTACAATGAGCAGTTCTTC
CDR3: CASSLAGILAGYNEQFF

J: TRBJ2-7
size: .
D: TRBD2
length: 17
V: TRBV27
DNA: TGTGCCAGCAGTTTATCTCCCGGGACTAGCGGAGCCTACGAGCAGTACTTC
CDR3: CASSLSPGTSGAYEQYF

J: TRBJ2-5
size: .
D: .
length: 14
V: TRBV30
DNA: TGTGCCTGGAGTGTAGGTGGGACCAGAGAGACCCAGTACTTC
CDR3: CAWSVGGTRETQYF